The 9 T cell receptor beta chains below all came from one sample that was sequenced in a study of blood T cell repertoires in COVID-19. Profiling relied on immunoSEQ multiplex PCR, and the TCRdb table lists in-frame clones only, not all of them. This sample has about 150,000 clones; about 80% occur once, and the top ten carry over 2%. The sequencing sample was made of peripheral blood. The receptors here all came from a man between 65 and 79 years old with acute or convalescent COVID-19.

The chain links TRBV5-1 to TRBJ1-1; a weak D match, TRBD1 (5 bases). Trimming shortened V by 4 bases and J by 4 bases, and 11 bases separated the two germline ends. This CDR3 has 13 residues. The germline V gene encodes CDR1 SGHRS and CDR2 YFSETQ. The chain's CDR3 is CASSPAGATEAFF. In nucleotides, the CDR3 is TGCGCCAGCAGCCCCGCTGGGGCCACTGAAGCTTTCTTT. Full variable domain (remainder filled in from reference TRBV5-1 and TRBJ1-1): KAGVTQTPRYLIKTRGQQVTLSCSPISGHRSVSWYQQTPGQGLQFLFEYFSETQRNKGNFPGRFSGRQFSNSRSEMNVSTLELGDSALYLCASSPAGATEAFFGQGTRLTVV.

The V and J genes are TRBV5-4 and TRBJ2-3, with D unclear. The CDR3 has 13 residues. Germline CDR1 is SGHNT and CDR2 is YYREEE (reference sequence). Trimming shortened V by 2 bases and J by 0 bases, and 4 bases separated the two germline ends. The CDR3: CASSLESTDTQYF. CDR3 DNA sequence: TGTGCCAGCAGCTTAGAGAGCACAGATACGCAGTATTTT.

The rearrangement joins TRBV27 to TRBJ1-1; no clear D. CDR3 length: 14 residues. V lost 4 bases, J lost 1 base, and 10 bases lay in between. Germline V lookup: CDR1 MNHEY, CDR2 SMNVEV (reference sequence). CDR3 sequence: CASSSRPGNTEAFF. Written as DNA, the CDR3 is TGTGCCAGCAGTTCTCGCCCCGGGAACACTGAAGCTTTCTTT.

The genes are TRBV18 and TRBJ2-1; D is possibly TRBD2 (6 bases). Per germline, CDR1 KGHSH and CDR2 LQKENI. The ends were cut back, 5 bases at V and 9 bases at J, with 11 bases in the middle. The CDR3 is 12 residues long. The CDR3 sequence: CASSSDGGEQFF. In DNA form, the CDR3 reads TGTGCCAGCTCATCCGACGGGGGTGAGCAGTTCTTC. Based on the CDR3 plus reference TRBV18 and TRBJ2-1, the full variable domain is NAGVMQNPRHLVRRRGQEARLRCSPMKGHSHVYWYRQLPEEGLKFMVYLQKENIIDESGMPKERFSAEFPKEGPSILRIQQVVRGDSAAYFCASSSDGGEQFFGPGTRLTVL.

The chain is built from TRBV12-3 or TRBV12-4 and TRBJ2-7; D is perhaps TRBD1 (6 bases). The length of the CDR3 is 13 residues. Trimming left V 4 bases short and J 1 base short, with 8 bases between. The CDR3 sequence: CASSYRVSYEQYF. In DNA, the CDR3 is TGTGCCAGCAGTTACAGGGTTTCCTACGAGCAGTACTTC.

This chain joins TRBV28 and TRBJ1-5; weak D call: TRBD1 (6 bases). Germline CDR1 is MDHEN and CDR2 is SYDVKM. The CDR3 loop spans 14 amino acids. V was clipped by 8 bases and J by 2 bases, with 13 bases between them. CDR3 nucleotides: TGTGCCAGCCAGGGGCAGGCGGGCAATCAGCCCCAGCATTTT. Its protein is CASQGQAGNQPQHF.

The V gene is TRBV5-4, the J gene TRBJ1-6; 7 nucleotides agree with TRBD1. V was pared by 7 bases and J by 10 bases, with 11 bases of the junction left unmatched. Germline CDR1 reads SGHNT; CDR2 reads YYREEE (reference sequence). The CDR3 has 14 amino acids. The CDR3 here is CASSREQGHSPLHF. CDR3 in DNA: TGTGCCAGCTCCCGGGAACAGGGGCACTCACCCCTCCACTTT. The full variable domain, with the rest looked up from reference TRBV5-4 and TRBJ1-6, is ETGVTQSPTHLIKTRGQQVTLRCSSQSGHNTVSWYQQALGQGPQFIFQYYREEENGRGNFPPRFSGLQFPNYSSELNVNALELDDSALYLCASSREQGHSPLHFGNGTRLTVT.

The gene calls are TRBV7-9 and TRBJ2-7; 11 bases agree with TRBD2. Germline values: CDR1 SEHNR, CDR2 FQNEAQ (reference sequence). The V and J ends lost 7 bases and 6 bases, in that order; junction bases with no gene match: 14. This CDR3 region has 16 residues. As DNA, the CDR3 is TGTGCCAGCACCCGGCCCTCTCTAGCGGGAGGACTCGAGCAGTACTTC. Its protein is CASTRPSLAGGLEQYF.

The chain uses TRBV7-9 and TRBJ2-3, with TRBD1 matching 7 bases. V lost 5 bases to trimming and J lost 2 bases; unmatched junction nucleotides: 10. The CDR3 loop spans 16 amino acids. The germline gives CDR1 SEHNR, CDR2 FQNEAQ (reference sequence). In DNA, the CDR3 is TGTGCCAGCAGCCTACAGGGGCAACAACCCACAGATACGCAGTATTTT. Translating it yields CASSLQGQQPTDTQYF.